Included here is one T cell receptor beta chain sequence, with context. As yet, its antigen is unknown. These data belong to a study of regulatory T cells. The primer mix had 52 TRBV and 13 TRBJ primers. Profiled with immunoSEQ multiplex PCR; TCRdb holds only in-frame clones, not every one. This table has 20,000 to 25,000 clones, roughly 93% appearing once. V lost 3 bases and J lost 6, with 9 bases in between. Germline V CDR1 and CDR2: MDHEN, SYDVKM. The CDR3 totals 13 residues. Study-wide findings and caveats: Patient CD8+ T cells trended toward lower Shannon entropy than controls. Regulatory T cells showed the strongest V-J pair restriction and V/J gene skewing among patient repertoires.

Autoimmunity was present in every CD3G-deficient patient, worse in two. The V gene is TRBV28, the J gene TRBJ2-1; D is unclear. This TCR was recovered from a child aged 2-15 years with CD3G deficiency. The specimen sequenced was CD8+ T cells sorted from blood. The CDR3 DNA reads TGTGCCAGCAGTTTGAGCGCTTCCAATGAGCAGTTCTTC. As protein: CASSLSASNEQFF.